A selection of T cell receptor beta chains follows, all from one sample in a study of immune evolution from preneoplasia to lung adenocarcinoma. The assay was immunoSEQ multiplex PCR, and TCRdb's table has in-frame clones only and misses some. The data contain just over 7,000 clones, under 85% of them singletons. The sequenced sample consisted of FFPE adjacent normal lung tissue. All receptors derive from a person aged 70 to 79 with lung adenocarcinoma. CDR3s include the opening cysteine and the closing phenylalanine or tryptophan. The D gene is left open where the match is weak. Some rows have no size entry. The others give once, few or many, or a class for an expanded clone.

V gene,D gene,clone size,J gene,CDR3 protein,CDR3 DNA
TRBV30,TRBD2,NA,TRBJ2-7,CAWKLARDYEQYF,TGTGCCTGGAAACTAGCGCGGGACTACGAGCAGTACTTC
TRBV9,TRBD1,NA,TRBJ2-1,CASSVAYRGDRQFF,TGTGCCAGCAGCGTAGCTTACAGGGGAGATAGGCAGTTCTTC
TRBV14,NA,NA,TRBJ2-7,CASSQSYEQYF,TGTGCCAGCAGCCAAAGCTACGAGCAGTACTTC
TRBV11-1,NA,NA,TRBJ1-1,CASSLAGNTEAFF,TGTGCCAGCAGCTTAGCAGGGAACACTGAAGCTTTCTTT
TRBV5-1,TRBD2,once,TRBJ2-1,CASSSLRTSGGYNEQFF,TGCGCCAGCAGCTCGCTCCGGACTAGCGGGGGATACAATGAGCAGTTCTTC
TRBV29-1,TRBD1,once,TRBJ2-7,CSIEEWGQGNEQYF,TGCAGCATTGAAGAATGGGGACAGGGAAACGAGCAGTACTTC
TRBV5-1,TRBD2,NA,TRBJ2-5,CASSFGRGGGGETQYF,TGCGCCAGCAGCTTTGGGCGGGGAGGCGGGGGAGAGACCCAGTACTTC
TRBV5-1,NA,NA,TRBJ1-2,CASSLDAPGYYGYTF,TGCGCCAGCAGCTTGGATGCTCCTGGATACTATGGCTACACCTTC
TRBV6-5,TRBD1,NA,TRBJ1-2,CASSYRDRGYGYTF,TGTGCCAGCAGTTACCGGGACAGGGGCTATGGCTACACCTTC
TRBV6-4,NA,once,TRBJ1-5,CASKGAPSRLYSNQPQHF,TGTGCCAGCAAAGGGGCCCCATCCAGGCTCTATTCCAATCAGCCCCAGCATTTT
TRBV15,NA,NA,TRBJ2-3,CATSRDDSRAADTQYF,TGTGCCACCAGCAGAGATGATAGCCGGGCAGCAGATACGCAGTATTTT
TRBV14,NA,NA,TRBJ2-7,CASSQDYEQYF,TGTGCCAGCAGCCAAGATTACGAGCAGTACTTC
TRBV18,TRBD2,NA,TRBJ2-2,CASSPPGGGLSGELFF,TGTGCCAGCTCACCACCCGGCGGGGGGCTATCCGGGGAGCTGTTTTTT
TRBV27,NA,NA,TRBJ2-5,CASSLSLPGGVETQYF,TGTGCCAGCAGTCTAAGTTTACCGGGGGGCGTCGAGACCCAGTACTTC
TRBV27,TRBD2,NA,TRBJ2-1,CASSFSPAGLANEQFF,TGTGCCAGCAGTTTTTCCCCAGCGGGGTTAGCCAATGAGCAGTTCTTC
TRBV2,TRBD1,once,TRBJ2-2,CASKGQTNTGELFF,TGTGCCAGCAAGGGACAGACGAACACCGGGGAGCTGTTTTTT
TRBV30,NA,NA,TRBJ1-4,CAWSDLSEKLFF,TGTGCCTGGAGTGACTTGAGTGAAAAACTGTTTTTT
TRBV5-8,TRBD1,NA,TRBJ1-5,CASSLVGTGIGQPQHF,TGTGCCAGCAGCTTGGTGGGGACAGGGATTGGTCAGCCCCAGCATTTT
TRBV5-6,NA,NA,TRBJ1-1,CASSLAADRGTEAFF,TGTGCCAGCAGCTTGGCCGCTGACAGAGGGACTGAAGCTTTCTTT
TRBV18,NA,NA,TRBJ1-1,CASSPGVNTEAFF,TGTGCCAGCTCACCAGGTGTGAACACTGAAGCTTTCTTT
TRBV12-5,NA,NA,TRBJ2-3,CASGLGTEGTDTQYF,TGTGCTAGTGGTTTGGGTACGGAGGGCACAGATACGCAGTATTTT
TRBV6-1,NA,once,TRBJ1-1,CASRRAHEAFF,TGTGCCAGCAGGCGGGCCCATGAAGCTTTCTTT
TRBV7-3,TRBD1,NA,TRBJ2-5,CASSLTRGPGETQYF,TGTGCCAGCAGCTTAACGAGGGGGCCGGGAGAGACCCAGTACTTC